This is a list of T cell receptor beta chains from one sample in a study of spatial heterogeneity in lung cancer. From the 5' RACE reads, TCRdb called clonotypes with MiXCR, one entry per CDR3 protein. This table has over 50,000 distinct CDR3 sequences, under 7.5% appearing once. Specimen: PBMCs, collected at surgery. Source of these receptors: a female donor with early-stage non-small cell lung cancer. Each CDR3 is given with its conserved first and last residue.

v_call: TRBV6-1; j_call: TRBJ1-1; cdr3_aa: CASSEATQAGTEAFF
v_call: TRBV5-6; j_call: TRBJ2-7; cdr3_aa: CASSSTGGGGYEQYF
v_call: TRBV12-3/TRBV12-4; j_call: TRBJ1-2; cdr3_aa: CASSGTYYGYTF
v_call: TRBV7-2; j_call: TRBJ2-1; cdr3_aa: CASSLRTGFDGEQFF
v_call: TRBV5-1; j_call: TRBJ1-1; cdr3_aa: CASSVLIQNTEAFF
v_call: TRBV29-1; j_call: TRBJ2-5; cdr3_aa: CSVAPQGGETQYF
v_call: TRBV6-5; j_call: TRBJ2-3; cdr3_aa: CASSYGSGSLTDTQYF
v_call: TRBV3-1; j_call: TRBJ2-1; cdr3_aa: CASSQEGTGYNEQFF
v_call: TRBV15; j_call: TRBJ2-3; cdr3_aa: CATSSGIPRPDTQYF
v_call: TRBV7-8; j_call: TRBJ1-4; cdr3_aa: CASSLAPHRVAEKLFF
v_call: TRBV20-1; j_call: TRBJ1-4; cdr3_aa: CSARDGPITRQGREKLFF
v_call: TRBV25-1; j_call: TRBJ1-2; cdr3_aa: CASSKGLNYGYTF